This T cell receptor beta chain was obtained from a study of regulatory T cells in long-lasting Graves disease. Germline V gene data show CDR1 as DFQATT and CDR2 as SNEGSKA (reference sequence). The CDR3 covers 11 residues. Whole-study results and caveats: TCR diversity was lower in persistent Graves' patients than in newly diagnosed ones.

This clonotype was seen a few times. Antigen specificity is unknown. CDR3-region Arm-PCR and iRepertoire HTBI primers produced the TCR beta libraries. One entry per CDR3 protein, called by TCRdb with MiXCR from the multiplex PCR reads. This sample yields around 460,000 distinct CDR3 sequences, of which about 22% are seen a single time; roughly 13% belongs to the top ten. Time point specified: persistent/refractory GD, antithyroid drugs over 5 years with positive TRAb. PBMCs were the source of the RNA used for TCR sequencing. This clonotype was sampled from a female donor with Graves disease. V is TRBV20-1 and J is TRBJ1-2; maybe TRBD1 (5 bases). This specimen consisted of peripheral blood mononuclear cells (PBMCs), obtained when the disease was refractory, from a patient treated with antithyroid drugs. CDR3 DNA: TGCAGATCTAGGACCCAGGGAGGCTACACCTTC. Encoded protein: CRSRTQGGYTF.